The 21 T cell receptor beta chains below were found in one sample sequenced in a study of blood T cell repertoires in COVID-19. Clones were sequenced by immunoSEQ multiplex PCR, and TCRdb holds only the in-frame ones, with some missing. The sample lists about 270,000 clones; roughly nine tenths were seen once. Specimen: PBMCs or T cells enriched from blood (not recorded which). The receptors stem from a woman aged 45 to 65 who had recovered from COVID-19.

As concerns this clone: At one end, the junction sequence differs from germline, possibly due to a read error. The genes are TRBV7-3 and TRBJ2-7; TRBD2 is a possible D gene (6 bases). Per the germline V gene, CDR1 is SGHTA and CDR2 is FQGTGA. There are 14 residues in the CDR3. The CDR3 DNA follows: TGTGCCAGCAGCCCTGGGCCGGGACTTCTATCCTCCCACTTC. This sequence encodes CASSPGPGLLSSHF.

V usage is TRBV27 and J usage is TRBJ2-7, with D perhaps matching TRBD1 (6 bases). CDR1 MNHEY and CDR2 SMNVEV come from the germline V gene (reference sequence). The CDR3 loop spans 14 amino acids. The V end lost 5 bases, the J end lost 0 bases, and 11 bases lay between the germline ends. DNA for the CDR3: TGTGCCAGCAGTGGGACATTGAACTCCTACGAGCAGTACTTC. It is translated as CASSGTLNSYEQYF.

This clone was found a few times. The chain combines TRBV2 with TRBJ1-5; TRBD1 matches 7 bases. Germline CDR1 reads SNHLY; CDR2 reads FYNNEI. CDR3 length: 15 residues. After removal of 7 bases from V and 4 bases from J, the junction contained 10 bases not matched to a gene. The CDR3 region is CASIWDRSLNQPQHF. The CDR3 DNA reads TGTGCCAGCATTTGGGACAGAAGTTTGAATCAGCCCCAGCATTTT. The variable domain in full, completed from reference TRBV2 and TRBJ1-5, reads EPEVTQTPSHQVTQMGQEVILRCVPISNHLYFYWYRQILGQKVEFLVSFYNNEISEKSEIFDDQFSVERPDGSNFTLKIRSTKLEDSAMYFCASIWDRSLNQPQHFGDGTRLSIL.

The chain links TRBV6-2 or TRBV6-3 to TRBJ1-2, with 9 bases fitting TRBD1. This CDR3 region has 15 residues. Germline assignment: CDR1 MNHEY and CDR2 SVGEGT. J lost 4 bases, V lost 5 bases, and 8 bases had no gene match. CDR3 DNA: TGTGCCAGCAGTAAACCGGGACAGGGCCCCTATGGCTACACCTTC. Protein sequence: CASSKPGQGPYGYTF.

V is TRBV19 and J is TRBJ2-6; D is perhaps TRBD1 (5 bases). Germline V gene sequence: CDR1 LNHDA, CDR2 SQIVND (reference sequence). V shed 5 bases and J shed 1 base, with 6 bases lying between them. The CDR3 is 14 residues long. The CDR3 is CASSHRSGANVLTF. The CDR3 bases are TGTGCCAGTAGTCACAGGTCTGGGGCCAACGTCCTGACTTTC.

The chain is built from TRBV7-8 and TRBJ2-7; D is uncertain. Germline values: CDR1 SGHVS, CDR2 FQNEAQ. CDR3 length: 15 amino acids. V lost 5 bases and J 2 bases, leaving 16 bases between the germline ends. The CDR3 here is CASSPVDGYAYEQYF. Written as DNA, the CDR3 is TGTGCCAGCAGCCCAGTAGACGGGTACGCCTACGAGCAGTACTTC.

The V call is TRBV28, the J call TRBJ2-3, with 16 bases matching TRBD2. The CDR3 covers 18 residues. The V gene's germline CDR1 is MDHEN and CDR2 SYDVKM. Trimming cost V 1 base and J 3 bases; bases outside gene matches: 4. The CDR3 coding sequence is TGTGCCAGCAGTTTATCGGGACTAGCGGGAGGGCCTACAGATACGCAGTATTTT. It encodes CASSLSGLAGGPTDTQYF.

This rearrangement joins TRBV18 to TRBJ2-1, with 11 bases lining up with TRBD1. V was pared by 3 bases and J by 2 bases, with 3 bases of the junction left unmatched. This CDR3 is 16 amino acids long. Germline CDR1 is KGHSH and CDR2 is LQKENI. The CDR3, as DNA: TGTGCCAGCTCACCGGTGGGACAGGGGGCCTACAATGAGCAGTTCTTC. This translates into CASSPVGQGAYNEQFF.

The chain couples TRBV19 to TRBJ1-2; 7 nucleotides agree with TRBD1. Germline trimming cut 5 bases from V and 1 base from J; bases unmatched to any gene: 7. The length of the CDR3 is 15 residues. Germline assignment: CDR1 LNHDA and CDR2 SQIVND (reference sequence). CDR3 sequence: CASSVGTADNYGYTF. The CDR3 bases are TGTGCCAGTAGTGTCGGGACAGCCGATAACTATGGCTACACCTTC.

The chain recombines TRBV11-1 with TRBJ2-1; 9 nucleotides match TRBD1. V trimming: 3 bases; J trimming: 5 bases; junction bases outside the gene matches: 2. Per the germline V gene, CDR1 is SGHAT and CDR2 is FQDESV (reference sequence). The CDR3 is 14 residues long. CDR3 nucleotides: TGTGCCAGCAGCTTTGGACAGGGGCACAATGAGCAGTTCTTC. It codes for CASSFGQGHNEQFF.

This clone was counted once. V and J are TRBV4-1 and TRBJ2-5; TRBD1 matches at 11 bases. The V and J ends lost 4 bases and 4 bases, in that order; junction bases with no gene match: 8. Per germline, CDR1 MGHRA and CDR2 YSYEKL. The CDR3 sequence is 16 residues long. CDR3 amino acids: CASSPQKGQGVETQYF. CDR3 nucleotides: TGCGCCAGCAGCCCTCAGAAGGGACAGGGGGTAGAGACCCAGTACTTC.

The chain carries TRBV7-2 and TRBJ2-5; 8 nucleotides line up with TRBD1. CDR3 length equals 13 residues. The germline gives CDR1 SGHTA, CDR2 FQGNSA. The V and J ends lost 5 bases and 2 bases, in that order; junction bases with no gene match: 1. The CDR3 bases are TGTGCCAGCAGCCGACAGGGGCAAGAGACCCAGTACTTC. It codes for CASSRQGQETQYF.

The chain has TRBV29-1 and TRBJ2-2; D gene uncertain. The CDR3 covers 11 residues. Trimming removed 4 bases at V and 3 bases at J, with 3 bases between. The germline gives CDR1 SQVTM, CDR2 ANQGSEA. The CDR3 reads CSVGDTGELFF. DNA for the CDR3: TGCAGCGTTGGCGACACCGGGGAGCTGTTTTTT.

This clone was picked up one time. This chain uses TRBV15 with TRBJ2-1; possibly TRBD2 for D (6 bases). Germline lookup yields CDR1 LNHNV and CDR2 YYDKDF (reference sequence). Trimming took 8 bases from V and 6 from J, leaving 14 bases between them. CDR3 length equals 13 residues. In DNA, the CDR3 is TGTGCCACCTCGTGGGCTAGCGTCAATGAGCAGTTCTTC. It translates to CATSWASVNEQFF.

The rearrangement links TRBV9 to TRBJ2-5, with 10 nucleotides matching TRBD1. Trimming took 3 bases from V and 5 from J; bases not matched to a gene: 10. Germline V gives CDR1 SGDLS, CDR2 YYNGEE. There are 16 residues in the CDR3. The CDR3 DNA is TGTGCCAGCAGCGGGGGGACAGGGGCGGCGGTGGAGACCCAGTACTTC. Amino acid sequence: CASSGGTGAAVETQYF. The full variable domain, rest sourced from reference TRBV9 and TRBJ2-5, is DSGVTQTPKHLITATGQRVTLRCSPRSGDLSVYWYQQSLDQGLQFLIQYYNGEERAKGNILERFSAQQFPDLHSELNLSSLELGDSALYFCASSGGTGAAVETQYFGPGTRLLVL.

CDR3 nucleotide sequence: TGTGCCAGTAGCATGGGGGGAGCGAATGGCTACACCTTC. It encodes CASSMGGANGYTF. This sequence joins TRBV19 and TRBJ1-2; the D gene is possibly TRBD1 (5 bases). The germline gives CDR1 LNHDA, CDR2 SQIVND (reference sequence). V was pared by 6 bases and J by 6 bases, with 14 bases between. This CDR3 region has 13 residues.

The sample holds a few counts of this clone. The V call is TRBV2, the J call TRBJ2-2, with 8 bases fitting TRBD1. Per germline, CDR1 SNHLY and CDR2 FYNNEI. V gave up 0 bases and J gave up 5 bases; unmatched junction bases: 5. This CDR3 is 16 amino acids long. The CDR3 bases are TGTGCCAGCAGTGAAGCGAAAACAGGGGGAACCGGGGAGCTGTTTTTT. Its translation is CASSEAKTGGTGELFF.

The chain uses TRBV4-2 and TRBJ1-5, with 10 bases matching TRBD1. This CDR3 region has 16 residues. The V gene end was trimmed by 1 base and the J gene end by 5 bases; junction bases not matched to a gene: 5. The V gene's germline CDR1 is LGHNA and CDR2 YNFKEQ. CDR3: CASSQGQGAVDQPQHF. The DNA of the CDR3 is TGTGCCAGCAGCCAAGGACAGGGGGCTGTCGATCAGCCCCAGCATTTT.

This chain's CDR3 is CASREGLAGISGTQYF. DNA for the CDR3: TGTGCCAGCAGGGAGGGACTAGCGGGAATATCCGGTACGCAGTATTTT. The chain joins TRBV28 to TRBJ2-3, with 13 bases matching TRBD2. The V gene's germline CDR1 is MDHEN and CDR2 SYDVKM. The CDR3 length is 16 residues. V trimming: 6 bases; J trimming: 8 bases; junction bases outside the gene matches: 11. Together with reference TRBV28 and TRBJ2-3, the CDR3 gives the full variable domain: DVKVTQSSRYLVKRTGEKVFLECVQDMDHENMFWYRQDPGLGLRLIYFSYDVKMKEKGDIPEGYSVSREKKERFSLILESASTNQTSMYLCASREGLAGISGTQYFGPGTRLTVL.

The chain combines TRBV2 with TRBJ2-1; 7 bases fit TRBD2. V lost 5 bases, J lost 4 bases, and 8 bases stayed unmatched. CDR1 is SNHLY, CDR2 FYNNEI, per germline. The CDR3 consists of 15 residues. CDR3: CASSTKTSWYNEQFF. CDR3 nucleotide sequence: TGTGCCAGCAGTACAAAGACTAGCTGGTACAATGAGCAGTTCTTC.

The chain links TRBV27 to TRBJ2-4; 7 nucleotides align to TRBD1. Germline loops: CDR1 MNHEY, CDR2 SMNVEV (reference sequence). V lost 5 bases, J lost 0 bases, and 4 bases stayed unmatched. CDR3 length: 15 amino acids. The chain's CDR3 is CASSRTGLAKNIQYF. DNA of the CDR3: TGTGCCAGCAGTCGGACAGGACTAGCCAAAAACATTCAGTACTTC.